These 5 T cell receptor beta chains originate from one sample sequenced in a study of T cells after posttransplantation cyclophosphamide (dated by TCRdb to the mid-2010s). The method was the immunoSEQ multiplex PCR assay. The table comes from immuneACCESS by way of TCRdb, which keeps in-frame sequences with V and J called. Part of the clones is missing from these tables; in studies checked, under half for an unresolved V gene and the rest for unknown reasons. The sample table records 15,000 to 20,000 clones; around nine tenths of these occur just once. The ten largest clonotypes hold about 4% of the sample. The control cohort consisted of 11 patients who had myeloablative marrow transplants with methotrexate plus a calcineurin inhibitor and who were sampled 1 year after transplant. Source: PBMCs, taken after an allogeneic stem cell transplant with a calcineurin inhibitor and methotrexate. The receptors shown here come from a male patient aged 45-60 years who received an allogeneic stem cell transplant from an unrelated donor, was CMV-positive, and had chronic GVHD only. Some T cells may derive from the graft donor when a transplant has been performed.

The CDR3 region has the DNA TGTGCCAGCAGCGTTGAACTAGCAGGGGAGACCCAGTACTTC. This sequence encodes CASSVELAGETQYF. The chain uses TRBV4-2 and TRBJ2-5, with a possible D match to TRBD2 (6 bases). Looked up from germline, CDR1 is LGHNA and CDR2 is YNFKEQ. V lost 5 bases, J lost 5 bases, and 15 bases lay in between. This CDR3 comprises 14 residues.

V is TRBV5-6 and J is TRBJ1-1, with TRBD1 identical over 8 bases. The germline V gene has CDR1 SGHDT and CDR2 YYEEEE. Losses at the gene ends were 4 bases for V and 9 bases for J; bases not matched to a gene: 11. The CDR3 runs 14 residues. CDR3 nucleotides: TGTGCCAGCAGCCACCCAATGACAGGGGATAAAGCTTTCTTT. Amino acid sequence: CASSHPMTGDKAFF.

This chain connects TRBV27 to TRBJ2-7, with D possibly matching TRBD2 (5 bases). This CDR3 region has 17 residues. Germline lookup yields CDR1 MNHEY and CDR2 SMNVEV (reference sequence). Trimming removed 4 bases from V and 5 bases from J, with 24 bases in between. CDR3 nucleotide sequence: TGTGCCAGCAGTTCAAGTTTGAACCGAGGGATCCTAAACGAGCAGTACTTC. Encoded protein: CASSSSLNRGILNEQYF.

The V and J genes are TRBV21-1 and TRBJ2-1; TRBD1 is the table's D call and was not checked against the DNA. TRBV21-1 is recorded as a pseudogene. The CDR3 runs to 15 residues. For the CDR3, the DNA is TGTGCCAGCAGCAACAGGGGCCCCTCCTACAATGAGCAGTTCTTC. It is translated as CASSNRGPSYNEQFF.

A single count supports this clone. V is TRBV27 and J is TRBJ2-7; D unresolved. There are 12 residues in the CDR3. Germline V gives CDR1 MNHEY, CDR2 SMNVEV (reference sequence). V was trimmed by 4 bases and J by 0 bases, leaving 4 bases between them. CDR3 bases: TGTGCCAGCAGTTCCAACTCCTACGAGCAGTACTTC. It encodes CASSSNSYEQYF.